Below, 28 T cell receptor beta chains from the same sample are listed, as sequenced in a study of cytomegalovirus exposure and HLA in healthy donors. Use of 60 Vbeta and 13 Jbeta primers characterized the PCR. Using immunoSEQ multiplex PCR, the repertoire was profiled, and TCRdb retains in-frame clones only, with some absent. The sample lists roughly 200,000 clones, around 75% occurring once. Input material: PBMCs. The source is a female donor in good health and CMV-seronegative.

This clone has just one count. Sequence at one end of the junction differs from germline and may be a read error. The CDR3 sequence: CSSSLPGREQYF. In DNA, the CDR3 is TGTTCCAGCAGCTTACCAGGGCGGGAGCAGTACTTC. V usage is TRBV7-9 and J usage is TRBJ2-7; perhaps TRBD1 as D (5 bases). This CDR3 region has 12 residues. The V gene's germline CDR1 is SEHNR and CDR2 FQNEAQ (reference sequence).

This clone appeared a single time. V is TRBV27 and J is TRBJ2-2; the D is unclear. V dropped 2 bases and J dropped 3 bases, with 7 bases sitting between them. This CDR3 spans 14 amino acids. Germline V gene sequence: CDR1 MNHEY, CDR2 SMNVEV (reference sequence). The CDR3 sequence is CASSLNRDTGELFF. The DNA for the CDR3 is TGTGCCAGCAGTTTAAATCGGGACACCGGGGAGCTGTTTTTT.

On this clone: The junction does not match germline at one end; this may be a read error. This chain connects TRBV7-9 to TRBJ1-3, with D unclear. The CDR3 spans 12 residues. Looked up from germline, CDR1 is SEHNR and CDR2 is FQNEAQ (reference sequence). CDR3 protein: CSSSLKERTIYF. The CDR3 bases are TGTTCCAGCAGCTTAAAGGAGCGGACCATATATTTT.

The genes are TRBV5-5 and TRBJ1-2; D may be TRBD1 (6 bases). The CDR3 extends over 15 amino acids. Germline assignment: CDR1 SGHKS and CDR2 YYEKEE (reference sequence). V was clipped by 6 bases and J by 2 bases, with 17 bases between them. This chain's CDR3 is CASTLEGQGNYGYTF. CDR3 bases: TGTGCCAGCACCCTGGAAGGGCAGGGGAACTATGGCTACACCTTC.

This chain links TRBV27 with TRBJ2-1, with 10 bases matching TRBD2. This CDR3 has 15 residues. Germline V lookup: CDR1 MNHEY, CDR2 SMNVEV (reference sequence). With V trimmed by 6 bases and J by 5 bases, 7 bases remained unmatched. As DNA, the CDR3 is TGTGCCAGCAGCCACGGACTAGCGGCCGACAATGAGCAGTTCTTC. Translation gives CASSHGLAADNEQFF.

The rearrangement links TRBV19 to TRBJ1-5; D is possibly TRBD1 (6 bases). The CDR3 contains 14 residues. Trimming took 9 bases from V and 0 from J, leaving 12 bases between them. Germline values: CDR1 LNHDA, CDR2 SQIVND (reference sequence). DNA for the CDR3: TGTGCCAGCAATACAGGGCTTAGCAATCAGCCCCAGCATTTT. Translating gives CASNTGLSNQPQHF.

The rearrangement uses TRBV7-6 and TRBJ2-1; 9 bases align to TRBD2. The V and J ends lost 3 bases and 8 bases, in that order; junction bases with no gene match: 11. CDR1 and CDR2 from the germline V gene are SGHVS and FNYEAQ. CDR3 size: 16 residues. For the CDR3, the DNA is TGTGCCAGCAGCTTGAGGCTAGCGGGAAGTAAGGATGAGCAGTTCTTC. Amino acids: CASSLRLAGSKDEQFF. The full variable domain, rest sourced from reference TRBV7-6 and TRBJ2-1, is GAGVSQSPRYKVTKRGQDVALRCDPISGHVSLYWYRQALGQGPEFLTYFNYEAQQDKSGLPNDRFSAERPEGSISTLTIQRTEQRDSAMYRCASSLRLAGSKDEQFFGPGTRLTVL.

This clone was seen only once. The chain recombines TRBV7-6 with TRBJ2-3; D remains unclear. The CDR3 runs to 18 residues. V lost 1 base to trimming and J lost 3 bases, with 20 bases between them. The germline V gene encodes CDR1 SGHVS and CDR2 FNYEAQ. In nucleotides, the CDR3 is TGTGCCAGCAGCTTAGTTGGGCCAGGTACCGATTATACAGATACGCAGTATTTT. It yields the protein CASSLVGPGTDYTDTQYF.

The chain uses TRBV9 and TRBJ2-2; tentatively, D is TRBD1 (5 bases). V lost 4 bases to trimming and J lost 4 bases, with 14 bases between them. Germline CDR1 reads SGDLS; CDR2 reads YYNGEE. CDR3 length equals 15 residues. The CDR3 reads CASSPQGQITGELFF. The CDR3 bases are TGTGCCAGCAGCCCCCAGGGCCAGATCACCGGGGAGCTGTTTTTT. Full variable domain (missing parts from reference TRBV9 and TRBJ2-2): DSGVTQTPKHLITATGQRVTLRCSPRSGDLSVYWYQQSLDQGLQFLIQYYNGEERAKGNILERFSAQQFPDLHSELNLSSLELGDSALYFCASSPQGQITGELFFGEGSRLTVL.

This chain connects TRBV2 to TRBJ1-5, with D maybe TRBD1 (5 bases). Trimming left V 7 bases short and J 0 bases short, with 10 bases between. The CDR3 runs to 14 residues. Germline assignment: CDR1 SNHLY and CDR2 FYNNEI. CDR3 protein: CASKPDTSNQPQHF. In DNA, the CDR3 is TGTGCCAGCAAACCGGACACTAGCAATCAGCCCCAGCATTTT. Complete variable domain (other parts from reference TRBV2 and TRBJ1-5): EPEVTQTPSHQVTQMGQEVILRCVPISNHLYFYWYRQILGQKVEFLVSFYNNEISEKSEIFDDQFSVERPDGSNFTLKIRSTKLEDSAMYFCASKPDTSNQPQHFGDGTRLSIL.

This clone was counted a few times. The chain joins TRBV9 to TRBJ2-2; TRBD1 agrees at 8 bases. J gave up 7 bases and V 3 bases, and 5 bases lay outside the gene matches. The germline gives CDR1 SGDLS, CDR2 YYNGEE. The CDR3 loop spans 14 amino acids. The CDR3 DNA reads as TGTGCCAGCAGCGGGACAGGGTGGCGCGGGGAGCTGTTTTTT. Residues: CASSGTGWRGELFF.

This chain connects TRBV6-1 to TRBJ2-5; D may be TRBD1 (6 bases). The germline V and J ends were trimmed by 6 bases and 5 bases, with 13 bases remaining between them. Germline V gene data show CDR1 as MNHNS and CDR2 as SASEGT. The length of the CDR3 is 13 residues. The CDR3: CASSPTGLETQYF. The CDR3 coding sequence is TGTGCCAGCAGCCCCACAGGGTTGGAGACCCAGTACTTC.

V is TRBV2 and J is TRBJ1-6; tentative D call: TRBD1 (6 bases). The V gene lost 7 bases and the J gene lost 0 bases, with 13 bases spanning the gap. Germline CDR1 is SNHLY and CDR2 is FYNNEI. The CDR3 contains 16 residues. CDR3 DNA: TGTGCCAGCACCGACCACAGGGACTCCTATAATTCACCCCTCCACTTT. This gives the protein CASTDHRDSYNSPLHF. The variable domain in full, with the rest retrieved from reference TRBV2 and TRBJ1-6, is EPEVTQTPSHQVTQMGQEVILRCVPISNHLYFYWYRQILGQKVEFLVSFYNNEISEKSEIFDDQFSVERPDGSNFTLKIRSTKLEDSAMYFCASTDHRDSYNSPLHFGNGTRLTVT.

V gene TRBV18 combines with J gene TRBJ1-5; D might be TRBD1 (5 bases). The CDR3 extends over 14 amino acids. Germline V gives CDR1 KGHSH, CDR2 LQKENI. Trimming pared 3 bases from V and 1 base from J, leaving 7 bases between. The CDR3 here is CASSPSGSNQPQHF. The DNA for the CDR3 is TGTGCCAGCTCACCCTCAGGGAGCAATCAGCCCCAGCATTTT.

The CDR3 loop reads CASSLNHPADTQYF. The CDR3 nucleotides read TGTGCCAGCAGTTTAAACCACCCGGCAGATACGCAGTATTTT. V is TRBV27 and J is TRBJ2-3; no definite D call. The germline V gene encodes CDR1 MNHEY and CDR2 SMNVEV (reference sequence). V dropped 2 bases and J dropped 4 bases, with 10 bases sitting between them. The CDR3 totals 14 residues.

The chain employs TRBV5-1 and TRBJ2-1; no reliable D call. Trimming removed 4 bases at V and 2 bases at J, with 10 bases between. Germline CDR1 reads SGHRS; CDR2 reads YFSETQ. This CDR3 is 14 amino acids long. CDR3 sequence reads: CASSLQAPYNEQFF. CDR3 nucleotides: TGCGCCAGCAGCCTCCAGGCGCCCTACAATGAGCAGTTCTTC. Full variable domain (missing parts from reference TRBV5-1 and TRBJ2-1): KAGVTQTPRYLIKTRGQQVTLSCSPISGHRSVSWYQQTPGQGLQFLFEYFSETQRNKGNFPGRFSGRQFSNSRSEMNVSTLELGDSALYLCASSLQAPYNEQFFGPGTRLTVL.

This chain uses TRBV4-2 with TRBJ1-4; D possibly corresponds to TRBD1 (5 bases). The germline V and J ends were trimmed by 1 base and 0 bases, with 9 bases remaining between them. CDR3 length equals 16 residues. Germline loops: CDR1 LGHNA, CDR2 YNFKEQ. CDR3 sequence (DNA): TGTGCCAGCAGCCAAGCAAGGACAACAACTAATGAAAAACTGTTTTTT. Its translation is CASSQARTTTNEKLFF.

The chain joins TRBV30 to TRBJ2-7, with TRBD1 identical over 10 bases. The CDR3 extends over 13 amino acids. V lost 7 bases to trimming and J lost 3 bases; unmatched junction nucleotides: 6. Germline CDR1 reads GTSNPN; CDR2 reads SVGIG (reference sequence). CDR3 nucleotide sequence: TGTGCCTATTTCCGGGACAGGGGCTACGAGCAGTACTTC. Translation: CAYFRDRGYEQYF.

This clone was recorded only once. One end of the junction fails to match germline, which may point to a read error. The rearrangement uses TRBV7-9 and TRBJ2-7; TRBD1 matches 7 bases. This CDR3 has 16 amino acids. Germline CDR1 reads SEHNR; CDR2 reads FQNEAQ (reference sequence). The CDR3 spells CSSSSPLQGSAYEQYF. DNA for the CDR3: TGTTCCAGCAGCTCCCCATTACAGGGGAGTGCCTACGAGCAGTACTTC. Based on the CDR3 plus reference TRBV7-9 and TRBJ2-7, the full variable domain is DTGVSQNPRHKITKRGQNVTFRCDPISEHNRLYWYRQTLGQGPEFLTYFQNEAQLEKSRLLSDRFSAERPKGSFSTLEIQRTEQGDSAMYLCSSSSPLQGSAYEQYFGPGTRLTVT.

The gene calls are TRBV4-1 and TRBJ1-4, with TRBD1 matching 7 bases. This CDR3 is 19 amino acids long. V lost 0 bases, J lost 0 bases, and 10 bases stayed unmatched. CDR1 and CDR2 (germline): MGHRA, YSYEKL. The CDR3 DNA is TGCGCCAGCAGCCAAGAACCCCGGGACAGAAGTGCAACTAATGAAAAACTGTTTTTT. It yields the protein CASSQEPRDRSATNEKLFF.

The chain carries TRBV5-1 and TRBJ1-2; perhaps TRBD1 as D (6 bases). The germline gives CDR1 SGHRS, CDR2 YFSETQ. This CDR3 has 13 residues. V shed 7 bases and J shed 8 bases, with 18 bases lying between them. CDR3 sequence: CASSEQGAPGYTF. CDR3 sequence (DNA): TGCGCCAGCTCCGAACAGGGAGCCCCCGGCTACACCTTC.

V and J are TRBV27 and TRBJ2-5, with 7 bases fitting TRBD1. With the DNA end fitting TRBJ2-7 better, the J assignment may be wrong. This CDR3 has 16 residues. Germline values: CDR1 MNHEY, CDR2 SMNVEV (reference sequence). The CDR3 loop reads CASSLTEDRVGYEQYF. The DNA of the CDR3 is TGTGCCAGCAGTTTAACGGAAGACAGGGTCGGATACGAGCAGTACTTC.

V and J are TRBV5-1 and TRBJ2-6; D gene ambiguous. Germline V CDR1 and CDR2: SGHRS, YFSETQ. V shed 0 bases and J shed 0 bases, with 4 bases lying between them. The CDR3 has 15 amino acids. CDR3 loop: CASSLGHSGANVLTF. CDR3 nucleotide sequence: TGCGCCAGCAGCTTGGGTCACTCTGGGGCCAACGTCCTGACTTTC.

The chain employs TRBV7-9 and TRBJ1-1; 8 nucleotides line up with TRBD1. Germline V lookup: CDR1 SEHNR, CDR2 FQNEAQ (reference sequence). V lost 1 base and J lost 1; bases outside the gene matches: 2. The CDR3 consists of 15 residues. The CDR3 spells CASSLVGTGNTEAFF. In nucleotides, the CDR3 is TGTGCCAGCAGCTTAGTTGGGACAGGGAACACTGAAGCTTTCTTT.

The genes are TRBV18 and TRBJ2-3, with no clear D. Germline V gives CDR1 KGHSH, CDR2 LQKENI. Between the trimmed V and J ends, which lost 3 bases and 4 bases, there was a span of 5 bases. This CDR3 contains 12 residues. Here the CDR3 DNA reads TGTGCCAGCTCACCTCTCCCAGATACGCAGTATTTT. Translation: CASSPLPDTQYF.

This chain joins TRBV6-6 and TRBJ2-1; 8 nucleotides agree with TRBD2. The CDR3 has 16 residues. CDR1 is MNHNY and CDR2 is SVGAGI in the germline V gene (reference sequence). V dropped 0 bases and J dropped 5; count of bases not matched to a gene: 6. The CDR3, as DNA: TGTGCCAGCAGTTACTCGGCGGGGGGCGTCCACAATGAGCAGTTCTTC. Protein: CASSYSAGGVHNEQFF.

The CDR3 here is CASRYRVANNEKLFF. The CDR3 DNA reads TGTGCCAGCAGATACAGGGTTGCTAATAATGAAAAACTGTTTTTT. The rearrangement uses TRBV27 and TRBJ1-4; TRBD1 might be the D (6 bases). The CDR3 contains 15 residues. V dropped 6 bases and J dropped 4 bases, with 15 bases sitting between them. Looked up from germline, CDR1 is MNHEY and CDR2 is SMNVEV (reference sequence).

The V and J genes are TRBV28 and TRBJ1-1; D remains unclear. The CDR3 contains 12 residues. Germline V gene sequence: CDR1 MDHEN, CDR2 SYDVKM. V was shortened by 10 bases and J by 2 bases, with 11 bases between the two germline ends. CDR3 in DNA: TGTGCCACCCGGTACGGTAACACTGAAGCTTTCTTT. Encoded protein: CATRYGNTEAFF.